Each of the 30 T cell receptor beta chains below was sequenced from the same sample in a study of cytomegalovirus exposure and HLA in healthy donors. The PCR contained 60 Vbeta and 13 Jbeta primers. The protocol was immunoSEQ multiplex PCR, while the TCRdb copy is restricted to in-frame clones and leaves out a portion. The sample lists about 120,000 clones; 75% were seen once. Input material: PBMCs. Receptor source: a woman aged 40 to 50 in good health and CMV-seropositive.

This clone has just one count. No conserved phenylalanine or tryptophan ends this CDR3, so it is likely a read error. The genes are TRBV6-5 and TRBJ1-5, with 7 bases aligning to TRBD1. The CDR3 loop spans 15 amino acids. CDR1 and CDR2 from the germline V gene are MNHEY and SVGAGI. The V gene end was trimmed by 2 bases and the J gene end by 4 bases; junction bases not matched to a gene: 5. CDR3 loop: CASSYATGKNQPQHV. The CDR3 DNA reads as TGTGCCAGCAGTTACGCGACAGGGAAGAATCAGCCCCAGCATGTT.

With regard to this clone: At the DNA level, this CDR3 is encoded by other sequences in the same sample as well. This rearrangement joins TRBV29-1 to TRBJ2-7; 7 bases are shared with TRBD2. The CDR3 covers 12 residues. Germline loops: CDR1 SQVTM, CDR2 ANQGSEA. The junction had 2 bases not matched to a gene; V was cut back by 6 bases and J by 0 bases. This chain's CDR3 is CSVRGVSYEQYF. The CDR3 DNA reads as TGCAGCGTACGGGGGGTCTCCTACGAGCAGTACTTC.

V is TRBV30 and J is TRBJ2-5; perhaps TRBD1 as D (6 bases). The J call is uncertain, as TRBJ2-7 better fits the DNA end. CDR1 GTSNPN and CDR2 SVGIG come from the germline V gene (reference sequence). The CDR3 is 16 residues long. CDR3 loop: CAWSVPNRQESYEQYF. The CDR3, as DNA: TGTGCCTGGAGTGTACCCAACCGACAGGAATCCTACGAGCAGTACTTC.

This chain joins TRBV18 and TRBJ1-2; D is undetermined. CDR3 length equals 18 residues. CDR1 and CDR2 (germline): KGHSH, LQKENI. Trimming stripped 2 bases from V and 0 bases from J, with 19 bases between. The CDR3 DNA follows: TGTGCCAGCTCACCAGAGGATTCAACCTTCAATTCTAACTATGGCTACACCTTC. Translating gives CASSPEDSTFNSNYGYTF.

The chain is built from TRBV6-1 and TRBJ1-6; D unresolved. Trimming took off 8 bases at V and 4 bases at J, with 15 bases between the two ends. Germline assignment: CDR1 MNHNS and CDR2 SASEGT. The CDR3 runs 15 residues. CDR3 DNA: TGTGCCAGCCAAGACGGGGTCCGATATAATTCACCCCTCCACTTT. It codes for CASQDGVRYNSPLHF.

Only a few counts were recorded for this clone. The V gene is TRBV30, the J gene TRBJ1-4; D is possibly TRBD1 (6 bases). This CDR3 comprises 14 residues. Germline assignment: CDR1 GTSNPN and CDR2 SVGIG (reference sequence). V lost 5 bases to trimming and J lost 10 bases, with 20 bases between them. CDR3 DNA sequence: TGTGCCTGGGGTCGAAAGGGGGTCGTTGGAAAACTGTTTTTT. It encodes CAWGRKGVVGKLFF.

The rearrangement links TRBV4-3 to TRBJ2-7; TRBD1 agrees at 9 bases. Germline V gene lookup returns CDR1 LGHNA and CDR2 YSLEER. The CDR3 is 14 amino acids. V shed 3 bases and J 3 bases; nucleotides not matched to a gene: 3. CDR3 sequence (DNA): TGCGCCAGCAGCCAGGGACAGGGATTCTACGAGCAGTACTTC. It encodes CASSQGQGFYEQYF.

This chain uses TRBV13 with TRBJ2-1, with 13 bases aligning to TRBD2. The CDR3 loop spans 17 amino acids. Germline CDR1 reads PRHDT; CDR2 reads FYEKMQ (reference sequence). The V segment lost 0 bases and the J segment 7 bases; nucleotides outside the gene matches: 6. CDR3 nucleotides: TGTGCCAGCAGCTTAGGCGGACTAGCGGGGGCGGGGAATGAGCAGTTCTTC. Protein: CASSLGGLAGAGNEQFF.

This chain joins TRBV5-6 and TRBJ1-2, with TRBD1 matching over 7 bases. This CDR3 spans 12 amino acids. The V and J ends lost 3 bases and 6 bases, in that order; junction bases with no gene match: 2. Germline values: CDR1 SGHDT, CDR2 YYEEEE. The CDR3 protein is CASSSDRDGYTF. The CDR3 DNA is TGTGCCAGCAGCTCCGACAGGGATGGCTACACCTTC.

This clone has only a few counts. This chain joins TRBV5-3 and TRBJ2-5, with D maybe TRBD1 (5 bases). Being an ORF, TRBV5-3 has a function that is uncertain. CDR3 length equals 17 residues. Trimming removed 4 bases from V and 3 bases from J, with 22 bases in between. In DNA form, the CDR3 reads TGTGCCAGAAGCCACACGACCCCCTCAGGGCAAAAAGAGACCCAGTACTTC. This codes for CARSHTTPSGQKETQYF.

This rearrangement joins TRBV5-1 to TRBJ2-7; TRBD2 matches at 11 bases. The CDR3 has 18 amino acids. J gave up 2 bases and V 0 bases, and 10 bases lay outside the gene matches. Germline CDR1 and CDR2: SGHRS and YFSETQ. CDR3 amino acids: CASSLAPTGTSGTYEQYF. The CDR3, as DNA: TGCGCCAGCAGCTTGGCCCCCACCGGGACTAGCGGAACCTACGAGCAGTACTTC.

On this clone itself: Sequence at one end of the junction differs from germline and may be a read error. V and J are TRBV7-7 and TRBJ2-3; either TRBD1 or TRBD2 may supply D (6 bases each). Germline assignment: CDR1 SSHAT and CDR2 FNYEAQ (reference sequence). The length of the CDR3 is 14 residues. This chain's CDR3 is CASSLGGGGDTQYF. CDR3 nucleotide sequence: TGTGCTAGCAGCTTAGGAGGGGGTGGTGATACGCAGTATTTT.

The rearrangement joins TRBV2 to TRBJ1-4; D is unclear. There are 14 residues in the CDR3. Germline CDR1 and CDR2: SNHLY and FYNNEI. Trimming removed 7 bases at V and 7 bases at J, with 16 bases between. CDR3 amino acids: CASTSTVGGEKLFF. CDR3 nucleotide sequence: TGTGCCAGCACCTCCACAGTCGGAGGTGAAAAACTGTTTTTT.

This clone was picked up a small number of times. The chain carries TRBV30 and TRBJ1-5; D unresolved. The CDR3 covers 15 residues. V lost 4 bases and J lost 0, with 13 bases in between. In germline, CDR1 is GTSNPN, CDR2 SVGIG (reference sequence). This CDR3 is CAWKGGPSSNQPQHF. DNA for the CDR3: TGTGCCTGGAAGGGAGGGCCGAGTAGCAATCAGCCCCAGCATTTT.

This clone was picked up a small number of times. The CDR3 sequence: CASSQGGGEQYF. Here the CDR3 DNA reads TGTGCCAGCAGCCAAGGGGGAGGCGAGCAGTACTTC. The genes are TRBV4-2 and TRBJ2-7; a possible D gene is TRBD2 (6 bases). V gave up 1 base and J gave up 6 bases, with 7 bases separating them. Germline CDR1 and CDR2: LGHNA and YNFKEQ. CDR3 length equals 12 residues.

This clone occurred once. The V gene is TRBV4-3, the J gene TRBJ1-4, with 12 nucleotides matching TRBD1. CDR1 is LGHNA and CDR2 is YSLEER in the germline V gene. CDR3 length: 17 residues. The junction had 11 bases not matched to a gene; V was cut back by 4 bases and J by 8 bases. The CDR3 is CASSLMLPGQGAEKLFF. CDR3 DNA: TGCGCCAGCAGCCTAATGCTCCCGGGACAGGGGGCAGAAAAACTGTTTTTT.

The CDR3 spells CASSYPPYNEQFF. The CDR3 bases are TGTGCCAGCAGTTACCCCCCTTACAATGAGCAGTTCTTC. The V gene is TRBV6-5, the J gene TRBJ2-1; D is ambiguous. The CDR3 is made up of 13 amino acids. Germline assignment: CDR1 MNHEY and CDR2 SVGAGI. V gave up 2 bases and J gave up 4 bases, with 6 bases separating them.

Only one count was recorded for this clone. The V and J genes are TRBV7-6 and TRBJ2-7; 7 bases match TRBD2. The ends lost 7 bases at V and 4 bases at J; junction bases unmatched: 10. Germline V CDR1 and CDR2: SGHVS, FNYEAQ. The CDR3 loop spans 14 amino acids. The CDR3 loop is CASTEGAGTYEQYF. For the CDR3, the DNA is TGTGCCAGCACCGAAGGAGCGGGAACTTACGAGCAGTACTTC.

This clone was seen more than once but under ten times. The chain joins TRBV6-1 to TRBJ1-1; 7 positions agree with TRBD1. Germline CDR1 MNHNS, CDR2 SASEGT. The CDR3 spans 14 residues. V lost 3 bases, J lost 1 base, and 2 bases stayed unmatched. Written as DNA, the CDR3 is TGTGCCAGCAGTGAGAAGGGGGCGAACACTGAAGCTTTCTTT. Amino acids: CASSEKGANTEAFF.

The rearrangement links TRBV28 to TRBJ2-7, with 7 positions matching TRBD1. V trimming: 7 bases; J trimming: 3 bases; junction bases outside the gene matches: 18. Looked up from germline, CDR1 is MDHEN and CDR2 is SYDVKM. The CDR3 is 17 amino acids. The CDR3 sequence: CASTLTLTGPPLYEQYF. CDR3 DNA: TGTGCCAGCACTCTAACCCTGACAGGGCCACCCCTCTACGAGCAGTACTTC.

The genes are TRBV6-4 and TRBJ2-5; 12 bases fit TRBD2. The CDR3 runs to 15 residues. Per germline, CDR1 MRHNA and CDR2 SNTAGT. Trimming at V came to 8 bases and at J to 5 bases, leaving 9 bases not matched to a gene. CDR3: CASGPSGGGGETQYF. The CDR3 DNA is TGTGCCAGCGGTCCTAGCGGGGGGGGAGGGGAGACCCAGTACTTC.

This chain connects TRBV10-3 to TRBJ1-1, with TRBD1 matching 9 bases. The CDR3 runs 12 residues. Germline values: CDR1 ENHRY, CDR2 SYGVKD. V lost 10 bases to trimming and J lost 5 bases; unmatched junction nucleotides: 5. Written as DNA, the CDR3 is TGTGCCACGACAGGGGGTCAGACTGAAGCTTTCTTT. Translated, it gives CATTGGQTEAFF.

The V gene is TRBV7-9, the J gene TRBJ2-1; no reliable D call. CDR1 is SEHNR and CDR2 is FQNEAQ in the germline V gene (reference sequence). The CDR3 extends over 15 amino acids. Deletions cut 7 bases from V and 4 bases from J, with 17 bases between. Here the CDR3 DNA reads TGTGCCAGCATGCCCGTGGCAGGAATGTACAATGAGCAGTTCTTC. Amino acid sequence: CASMPVAGMYNEQFF.

The gene calls are TRBV5-1 and TRBJ2-7, with D perhaps matching TRBD2 (5 bases). The CDR3 consists of 13 residues. Germline-derived CDR1 and CDR2 are SGHRS and YFSETQ. Trimming stripped 2 bases from V and 4 bases from J, with 10 bases between. This CDR3 is CASSLYTGYEQYF. The CDR3 nucleotides are TGCGCCAGCAGCTTATATACGGGGTACGAGCAGTACTTC.

V and J are TRBV13 and TRBJ2-7; 8 bases match TRBD2. The germline V gene encodes CDR1 PRHDT and CDR2 FYEKMQ (reference sequence). The ends lost 3 bases at V and 6 bases at J; junction bases unmatched: 10. This CDR3 has 15 amino acids. The CDR3 reads CASSFGTGGLGEQYF. As DNA, the CDR3 is TGTGCCAGCAGCTTCGGTACGGGAGGGCTAGGCGAGCAGTACTTC. Supplemented by reference TRBV13 and TRBJ2-7, the full variable domain reads AAGVIQSPRHLIKEKRETATLKCYPIPRHDTVYWYQQGPGQDPQFLISFYEKMQSDKGSIPDRFSAQQFSDYHSELNMSSLELGDSALYFCASSFGTGGLGEQYFGPGTRLTVT.

This chain uses TRBV7-9 with TRBJ2-1; 7 nucleotides match TRBD1. Germline V gene sequence: CDR1 SEHNR, CDR2 FQNEAQ (reference sequence). Trimming cost V 3 bases and J 4 bases; bases outside gene matches: 3. The CDR3 loop spans 14 amino acids. CDR3 in amino acids: CASSLTGTYNEQFF. DNA of the CDR3: TGTGCCAGCAGCTTGACAGGGACGTACAATGAGCAGTTCTTC.

The chain links TRBV7-2 to TRBJ2-5, with a tentative D call TRBD2 (5 bases). CDR3 length: 12 residues. V lost 6 bases and J 5 bases, leaving 10 bases between the germline ends. CDR1 SGHTA and CDR2 FQGNSA come from the germline V gene. The CDR3 sequence: CASSWERETQYF. CDR3 in DNA: TGTGCCAGCAGTTGGGAGAGGGAGACCCAGTACTTC.

Here the CDR3 DNA reads TGTGCCAGCAGTCCGGACTTCTCCACAGATACGCAGTATTTT. This sequence encodes CASSPDFSTDTQYF. This chain uses TRBV6-6 with TRBJ2-3; TRBD2 might be the D (5 bases). V gave up 5 bases and J gave up 2 bases, with 11 bases separating them. Germline V gives CDR1 MNHNY, CDR2 SVGAGI (reference sequence). The CDR3 has 14 amino acids.

CDR3 protein: CASSHSSGLYGYTF. CDR3 DNA sequence: TGCGCCAGCAGCCACTCTTCAGGGCTCTATGGCTACACCTTC. The chain recombines TRBV4-3 with TRBJ1-2; tentatively, D is TRBD1 (5 bases). Germline V gene lookup returns CDR1 LGHNA and CDR2 YSLEER. The CDR3 is made up of 14 amino acids. The germline V and J ends were trimmed by 3 bases and 4 bases, with 12 bases remaining between them.

The chain links TRBV9 to TRBJ2-1, with 7 bases matching TRBD2. Losses at the gene ends were 3 bases for V and 4 bases for J; bases not matched to a gene: 10. Germline-derived CDR1 and CDR2 are SGDLS and YYNGEE. The CDR3 consists of 16 residues. CDR3 coding DNA: TGTGCCAGCAGCGGGCCTAGCGGAACCATGTACAATGAGCAGTTCTTC. Its translation: CASSGPSGTMYNEQFF.